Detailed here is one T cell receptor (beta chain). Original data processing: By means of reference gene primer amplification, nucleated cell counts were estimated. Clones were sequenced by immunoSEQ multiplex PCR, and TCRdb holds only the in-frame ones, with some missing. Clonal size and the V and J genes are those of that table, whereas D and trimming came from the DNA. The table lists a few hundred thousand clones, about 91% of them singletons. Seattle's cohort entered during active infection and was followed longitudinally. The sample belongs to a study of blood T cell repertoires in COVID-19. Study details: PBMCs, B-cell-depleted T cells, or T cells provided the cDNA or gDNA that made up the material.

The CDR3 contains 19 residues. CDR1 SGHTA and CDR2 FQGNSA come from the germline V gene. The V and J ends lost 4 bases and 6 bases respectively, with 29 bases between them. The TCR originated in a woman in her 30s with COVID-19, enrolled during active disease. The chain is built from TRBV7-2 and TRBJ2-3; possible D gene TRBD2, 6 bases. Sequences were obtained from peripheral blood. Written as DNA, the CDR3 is TGTGCCAGCAGCTCCCGAATCTTGGCGGGACGGCTTCGGGGGGATACGCAGTATTTT. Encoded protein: CASSSRILAGRLRGDTQYF.